This T cell receptor beta chain is from a study of T cells after yellow fever vaccination. Germline CDR1 reads SQVTM; CDR2 reads ANQGSEA. This CDR3 spans 15 amino acids. V lost 5 bases and J lost 7, with 21 bases in between. TCRdb processed the 5' RACE reads anew with MiXCR; each CDR3 protein has one entry. The sample has around 600,000 distinct CDR3 sequences; approximately 13% are singletons. Whole-study results and caveats: Just a small share of clonotypes turned up in the CD4 compartment as well as the CD8 compartment.

Notes on this clonotype: Antigen: not known.

The TCR sequence derives from a man aged 25-45 years who received the YFV17D yellow fever vaccine. Specimen: PBMCs, collected on the day of the yellow fever booster vaccination. This rearrangement joins TRBV29-1 to TRBJ2-1; D perhaps matches TRBD2 (6 bases). DNA for the CDR3: TGCAGCGTTTTAAGAAGGACCAGGACTACAAATGAGCAGTTCTTC. Translation gives CSVLRRTRTTNEQFF.